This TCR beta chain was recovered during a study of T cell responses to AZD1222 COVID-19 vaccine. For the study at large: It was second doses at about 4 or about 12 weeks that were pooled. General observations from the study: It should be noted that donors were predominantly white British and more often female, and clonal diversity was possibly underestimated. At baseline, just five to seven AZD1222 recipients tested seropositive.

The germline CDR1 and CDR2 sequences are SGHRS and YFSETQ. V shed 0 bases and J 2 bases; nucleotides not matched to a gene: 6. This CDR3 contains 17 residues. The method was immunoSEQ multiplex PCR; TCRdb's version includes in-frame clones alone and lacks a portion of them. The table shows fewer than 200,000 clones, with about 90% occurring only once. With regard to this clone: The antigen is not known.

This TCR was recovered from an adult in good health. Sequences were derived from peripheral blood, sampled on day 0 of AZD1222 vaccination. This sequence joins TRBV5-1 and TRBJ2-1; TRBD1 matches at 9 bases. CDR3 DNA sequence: TGCGCCAGCAGCTTGGCCTCTAGGACAGGGGCCTACAATGAGCAGTTCTTC. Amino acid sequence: CASSLASRTGAYNEQFF.